Sequencing of this T cell receptor (beta chain) was carried out in a study of shared clonotypes between healthy human individuals. Sequencing was performed with immunoSEQ multiplex PCR; in TCRdb, only in-frame clones are kept and a portion is missing. The sample carries a few hundred thousand clones, about 69% recorded once. Trimming cost V 4 bases and J 5 bases, with 18 bases left between them. Germline V gives CDR1 SGDLS, CDR2 YYNGEE. The CDR3 has 15 residues. Among the donors, all were Caucasian adults who lived in Nashville, Tennessee. The TCR originated in a man in his thirties or forties in good health. This sequence joins TRBV9 and TRBJ2-5; weak D call: TRBD1 (5 bases). Sequences were obtained from memory CD4+ T cells sorted from blood. The subset here: CD45RA-negative fraction. The CDR3 loop is CASSKVGVRAETQYF. CDR3 sequence (DNA): TGTGCCAGCAGCAAAGTAGGGGTTCGGGCGGAGACCCAGTACTTC. Full variable domain (missing parts from reference TRBV9 and TRBJ2-5): DSGVTQTPKHLITATGQRVTLRCSPRSGDLSVYWYQQSLDQGLQFLIQYYNGEERAKGNILERFSAQQFPDLHSELNLSSLELGDSALYFCASSKVGVRAETQYFGPGTRLLVL.